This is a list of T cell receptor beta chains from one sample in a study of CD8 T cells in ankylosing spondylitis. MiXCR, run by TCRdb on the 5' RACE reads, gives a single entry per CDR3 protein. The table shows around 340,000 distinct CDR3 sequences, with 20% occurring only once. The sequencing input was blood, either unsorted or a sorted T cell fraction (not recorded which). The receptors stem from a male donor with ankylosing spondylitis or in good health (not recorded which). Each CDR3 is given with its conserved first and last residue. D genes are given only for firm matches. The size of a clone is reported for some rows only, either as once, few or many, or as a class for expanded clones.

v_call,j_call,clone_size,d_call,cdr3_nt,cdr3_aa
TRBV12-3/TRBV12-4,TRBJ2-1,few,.,TGTGCCAGCAGTCCGCGCGGACCTCAGTACAATGAGCAGTTCTTC,CASSPRGPQYNEQFF
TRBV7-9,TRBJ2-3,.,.,TGTGCCAGCAGCACACCACCGACCACAGATACGCAGTATTTT,CASSTPPTTDTQYF
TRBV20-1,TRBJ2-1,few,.,TGCAGTGCTAGCCTGACTACCGACCTTTACTCCTACAATGAGCAGTTCTTC,CSASLTTDLYSYNEQFF
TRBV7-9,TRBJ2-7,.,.,TGTGCCAGCAGCTTAGGTGACTACTACGAGCAGTACTTC,CASSLGDYYEQYF
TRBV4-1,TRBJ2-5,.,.,TGCGCCAGCAGCGAATTTAATAGCCCTAGCGAGACCCAGTACTTC,CASSEFNSPSETQYF
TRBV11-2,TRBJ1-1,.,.,TGTGCCAGCAGCTTAGATCCACTCAACACTGAAGCTTTCTTT,CASSLDPLNTEAFF
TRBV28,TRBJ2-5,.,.,TGTGCCAGCAGTTGGACGGATCACCAAGAGACCCAGTACTTC,CASSWTDHQETQYF
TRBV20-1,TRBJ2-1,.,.,TGCAGTGCGGAAGAAGGGCACAATGAGCAGTTCTTC,CSAEEGHNEQFF
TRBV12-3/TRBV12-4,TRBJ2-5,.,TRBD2,TGTGCCAGCAGTCCCGGGGGGGCCGGTGAGACCCAGTACTTC,CASSPGGAGETQYF
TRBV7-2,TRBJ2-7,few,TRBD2,TGTGCCAGCAGCGCCCGTAGCGGGGGGCTCTACGAGCAGTACTTC,CASSARSGGLYEQYF
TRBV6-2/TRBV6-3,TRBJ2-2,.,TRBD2,TGTGCCAGCAGTTATTGGGGGGGAAACACCGGGGAGCTGTTTTTT,CASSYWGGNTGELFF
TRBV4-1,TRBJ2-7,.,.,TGCGCCAGCAGCCGGCAAATCGAGGCGGGGTCCTACGAGCAGTACTTC,CASSRQIEAGSYEQYF
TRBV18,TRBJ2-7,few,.,TGTGCCAGCCGAGTGGGGGGCTACGAGCAGTACTTC,CASRVGGYEQYF